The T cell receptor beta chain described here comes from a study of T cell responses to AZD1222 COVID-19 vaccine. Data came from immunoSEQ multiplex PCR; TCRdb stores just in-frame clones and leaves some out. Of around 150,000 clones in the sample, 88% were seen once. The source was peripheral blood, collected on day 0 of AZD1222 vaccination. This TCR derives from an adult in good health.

The CDR3 sequence: CASSRSGGSFSGNTIYF. In DNA form, the CDR3 reads TGTGCCAGCAGCAGGTCAGGGGGTTCTTTTTCTGGAAACACCATATATTTT. This chain uses TRBV9 with TRBJ1-3; TRBD1 aligns across 7 bases. The V and J ends lost 4 bases and 1 base, in that order; junction bases with no gene match: 11. CDR1 and CDR2 from the germline V gene are SGDLS and YYNGEE. The CDR3 has 17 amino acids.